Below, 25 T cell receptor beta chains from the same sample are listed, as sequenced in a study of blood T cells in healthy people across ages. Sample-barcoded 5' priming and a J-beta primer mix drove a second PCR of 7 to 11 cycles. Each CDR3 protein is one row after TCRdb ran MiXCR on the 5' RACE reads. The repertoire includes fewer than 750,000 distinct CDR3 sequences, around 50% of them detected once, and approximately 12% sits in the top ten. The sample taken for sequencing was blood. These receptors were obtained from a woman of 80 years or more in good health.

The table lists this clonotype with many counts. V usage is TRBV5-6 and J usage is TRBJ2-3; 12 nucleotides line up with TRBD2. The CDR3 is made up of 16 amino acids. Germline CDR1 reads SGHDT; CDR2 reads YYEEEE. Trimming cost V 4 bases and J 1 base; bases outside gene matches: 4. CDR3 in DNA: TGTGCCAGCAGCACAGGACTAGCGGGACGCACAGATACGCAGTATTTT. Its translation is CASSTGLAGRTDTQYF.

The V gene is TRBV30, the J gene TRBJ1-1; perhaps TRBD1 as D (5 bases). Trimming removed 2 bases from V and 1 base from J, with 11 bases in between. Germline CDR1 GTSNPN, CDR2 SVGIG (reference sequence). The CDR3 is 14 residues long. The CDR3: CAWSKGAQNTEAFF. In DNA, the CDR3 is TGTGCCTGGAGTAAAGGGGCACAGAACACTGAAGCTTTCTTT.

The chain links TRBV10-3 to TRBJ2-5; no firm D call. Judging by the DNA end, TRBJ2-7 fits better; the J call may be wrong. The CDR3 totals 13 residues. Germline V gives CDR1 ENHRY, CDR2 SYGVKD. The CDR3 nucleotides are TGTGCCATCAGAAGCCCCGGGCCCACCGAGCAGTACTTC. Its translation is CAIRSPGPTEQYF.

The J gene is TRBJ2-3, the V gene TRBV7-9; 13 bases match TRBD2. Germline-derived CDR1 and CDR2 are SEHNR and FQNEAQ (reference sequence). The CDR3 totals 15 residues. Trimming at V came to 8 bases and at J to 6 bases, leaving 8 bases not matched to a gene. The CDR3: CASGLAGDQTDTQYF. As DNA, the CDR3 is TGTGCCAGCGGACTAGCGGGGGACCAGACGGATACGCAGTATTTT.

V gene TRBV5-1 combines with J gene TRBJ2-3; D tentatively fits TRBD1 or TRBD2 (5 bases each). The CDR3 covers 13 residues. CDR1 and CDR2 (germline): SGHRS, YFSETQ. V shed 1 base and J shed 4 bases, with 7 bases lying between them. The CDR3 bases are TGCGCCAGCAGCTTGATGGGGGCAGATACGCAGTATTTT. Encoded protein: CASSLMGADTQYF.

Worth noting for this clonotype: A much larger clone differs by one base, so this may be a read error. The J gene is TRBJ2-7, the V gene TRBV18; D ambiguous. Trimming stripped 3 bases from V and 9 bases from J, with 9 bases between. Germline CDR1 and CDR2: KGHSH and LQKENI. The CDR3 totals 11 residues. CDR3 in DNA: TGTGCCAGCTCACCCGGGCTTGGGCAGTACTTC. Encoded protein: CASSPGLGQYF. Together with reference TRBV18 and TRBJ2-7, the CDR3 gives the full variable domain: NAGVMQNPRHLVRRRGQEARLRCSPMKGHSHVYWYRQLPEEGLKFMVYLQKENIIDESGMPKERFSAEFPKEGPSILRIQQVVRGDSAAYFCASSPGLGQYFGPGTRLTVT.

The rearrangement uses TRBV12-3 or TRBV12-4 and TRBJ2-7, with 12 bases identical to TRBD1. Judging by the DNA end, TRBJ2-5 fits better; the J call may be wrong. The CDR3 spans 16 residues. Written as DNA, the CDR3 is TGTGCCAGCACCCAAGGGACAGGGGGCTTCGGGGAGACCCAGTACTTC. It codes for CASTQGTGGFGETQYF.

This clonotype was observed at least ten times. The V gene is TRBV5-1, the J gene TRBJ2-5; D is uncertain. This CDR3 has 16 amino acids. V lost 1 base and J lost 1, with 14 bases in between. Germline V gene sequence: CDR1 SGHRS, CDR2 YFSETQ. The CDR3 DNA reads TGCGCCAGCAGCTTGCAGCCAGCCGGATCCCAAGAGACCCAGTACTTC. It translates to CASSLQPAGSQETQYF.

The chain couples TRBV7-2 to TRBJ2-2; D is uncertain. The CDR3 covers 14 residues. Trimming stripped 5 bases from V and 7 bases from J, with 14 bases between. Germline loops: CDR1 SGHTA, CDR2 FQGNSA. CDR3: CASSPSGPLGELFF. DNA for the CDR3: TGTGCCAGCAGCCCCAGTGGCCCTCTCGGGGAGCTGTTTTTT.

Concerning this clonotype: A much bigger clone sits one base away, suggesting this may be a read error. The V and J genes are TRBV9 and TRBJ1-2, with TRBD1 as a possible D gene (6 bases). Trimming took off 5 bases at V and 4 bases at J, with 12 bases between the two ends. CDR3 length: 13 amino acids. Germline CDR1 SGDLS, CDR2 YYNGEE. CDR3 DNA sequence: TGTGCCAGCAGACCTACAGGGACCTATGGCTACACCTTC. This encodes CASRPTGTYGYTF.

This clonotype has ten or more counts. This chain joins TRBV10-3 and TRBJ2-1; tentatively, D is TRBD1 (6 bases). CDR3 size: 16 residues. V lost 0 bases and J 6 bases, leaving 15 bases between the germline ends. Germline loops: CDR1 ENHRY, CDR2 SYGVKD. DNA for the CDR3: TGTGCCATCAGTGAGTCTGGGGGAGTGGGGGCCAATGAGCAGTTCTTC. Translation gives CAISESGGVGANEQFF.

The chain carries TRBV20-1 and TRBJ2-1; TRBD2 agrees at 11 bases. Germline V gives CDR1 DFQATT, CDR2 SNEGSKA (reference sequence). The trim removed 0 bases at V and 4 bases at J, leaving 2 bases unmatched. CDR3 length: 15 amino acids. CDR3 amino acids: CSARDPSGGYNEQFF. The CDR3 coding sequence is TGCAGTGCTAGAGATCCTAGCGGGGGGTACAATGAGCAGTTCTTC.

This clonotype was counted between two and nine times. This chain uses TRBV20-1 with TRBJ1-1; 9 bases are shared with TRBD1. Germline V gives CDR1 DFQATT, CDR2 SNEGSKA (reference sequence). V was clipped by 0 bases and J by 3 bases; unmatched bases: 8. The CDR3 is 16 residues long. CDR3 sequence: CSAREDRGGSDTEAFF. DNA for the CDR3: TGCAGTGCTAGAGAGGACAGGGGAGGGTCGGACACTGAAGCTTTCTTT.

Of note for this clonotype: A much larger clone is a single base away; this may be a read error. The chain has TRBV9 and TRBJ2-1; a weak D match, TRBD2 (5 bases). CDR1 and CDR2 (germline): SGDLS, YYNGEE. The V end lost 4 bases, the J end lost 1 base, and 12 bases lay between the germline ends. The CDR3 is 15 residues long. The CDR3 DNA reads as TGTGCCAGCAGCCAGGCCCCGGGGTCCTACAATGAGCAGTTCTTC. It is translated as CASSQAPGSYNEQFF. Together with reference TRBV9 and TRBJ2-1, the CDR3 gives the full variable domain: DSGVTQTPKHLITATGQRVTLRCSPRSGDLSVYWYQQSLDQGLQFLIQYYNGEERAKGNILERFSAQQFPDLHSELNLSSLELGDSALYFCASSQAPGSYNEQFFGPGTRLTVL.

The chain couples TRBV7-8 to TRBJ1-6; D might be TRBD1 (6 bases). The CDR3 is 14 residues long. The V end was cut by 5 bases, the J end by 9 bases, with 14 bases between. Looked up from germline, CDR1 is SGHVS and CDR2 is FQNEAQ. CDR3 in DNA: TGTGCCAGCAGCCTGGACAGTGGCCTTTCACCCCTCCACTTT. Its translation is CASSLDSGLSPLHF.

The genes are TRBV28 and TRBJ2-1, with 12 bases matching TRBD2. CDR3 length: 12 amino acids. Germline V gene sequence: CDR1 MDHEN, CDR2 SYDVKM. With V trimmed by 6 bases and J by 13 bases, 4 bases remained unmatched. CDR3 region: CASRSTSGGQFF. The CDR3 DNA is TGTGCCAGCAGGTCGACTAGCGGGGGTCAGTTCTTC.

The chain couples TRBV7-3 to TRBJ2-3; a weak D match, TRBD2 (5 bases). The V and J ends lost 6 bases and 1 base respectively, with 8 bases between them. Germline V lookup: CDR1 SGHTA, CDR2 FQGTGA. This CDR3 has 13 residues. The CDR3 nucleotides read TGTGCCAGCAGATCGGAGGGCACAGATACGCAGTATTTT. The encoded protein is CASRSEGTDTQYF. The full variable domain, completed using reference TRBV7-3 and TRBJ2-3, is GAGVSQTPSNKVTEKGKYVELRCDPISGHTALYWYRQSLGQGPEFLIYFQGTGAADDSGLPNDRFFAVRPEGSVSTLKIQRTERGDSAVYLCASRSEGTDTQYFGPGTRLTVL.

Only a few counts were recorded for this clonotype. The rearrangement links TRBV12-3 or TRBV12-4 to TRBJ1-4, with D possibly being TRBD1 (5 bases). V dropped 6 bases and J dropped 4 bases, with 18 bases sitting between them. This CDR3 is 16 amino acids long. The CDR3 sequence: CASSPGRARNNEKLFF. CDR3 DNA: TGTGCCAGCAGCCCAGGGAGGGCGCGGAATAATGAAAAACTGTTTTTT.

The chain links TRBV10-3 to TRBJ2-7, with D maybe TRBD1 (6 bases). Germline assignment: CDR1 ENHRY and CDR2 SYGVKD. This CDR3 spans 11 amino acids. V gave up 8 bases and J gave up 4 bases, with 9 bases separating them. The CDR3 nucleotides read TGTGCCATCGGACAGTCTTACGAGCAGTACTTC. It translates to CAIGQSYEQYF.

This clonotype has more than one count but fewer than ten. The chain carries TRBV25-1 and TRBJ1-4; 8 bases map to TRBD1. Losses at the gene ends were 3 bases for V and 8 bases for J; bases not matched to a gene: 5. The CDR3 length is 14 residues. Germline values: CDR1 MGHDK, CDR2 SYGVNS. This CDR3 is CASSEKQGVEKLFF. The CDR3 DNA reads TGTGCCAGCAGTGAGAAACAGGGGGTCGAAAAACTGTTTTTT.

On this clonotype: Germline is not matched at one junction end, which may reflect a read error. The V gene is TRBV9, the J gene TRBJ2-1; weak D call: TRBD2 (5 bases). The CDR3 length is 18 residues. CDR1 and CDR2 from the germline V gene are SGDLS and YYNGEE. Here the CDR3 reads CAGSVAAGGRAAYNEQFF. The CDR3 DNA reads as TGTGCCGGCAGCGTAGCTGCGGGTGGACGAGCGGCATACAATGAGCAGTTCTTC.

J is TRBJ2-1 and V is TRBV30, with D tentatively TRBD2 (6 bases). Trimming took off 0 bases at V and 5 bases at J, with 17 bases between the two ends. The CDR3 is made up of 16 amino acids. Germline V gene lookup returns CDR1 GTSNPN and CDR2 SVGIG (reference sequence). The CDR3 spells CAWSVNARRGNNEQFF. DNA of the CDR3: TGTGCCTGGAGTGTAAACGCGCGGCGGGGTAACAATGAGCAGTTCTTC. The full variable domain, rest sourced from reference TRBV30 and TRBJ2-1, is SQTIHQWPATLVQPVGSPLSLECTVEGTSNPNLYWYRQAAGRGLQLLFYSVGIGQISSEVPQNLSASRPQDRQFILSSKKLLLSDSGFYLCAWSVNARRGNNEQFFGPGTRLTVL.

The sample holds many counts of this clonotype. V gene TRBV14 combines with J gene TRBJ2-3; D uncertain. In germline, CDR1 is SGHDN, CDR2 FVKESK. Between the trimmed V and J ends, which lost 3 bases and 2 bases, there was a span of 18 bases. The CDR3 consists of 17 residues. DNA of the CDR3: TGTGCCAGCAGCCATCAGTTTGGCCCCGGCGCCACAGATACGCAGTATTTT. It translates to CASSHQFGPGATDTQYF.

This clonotype appeared a single time. This may be a read error: a much more frequent sequence differs by one nucleotide. The chain carries TRBV20-1 and TRBJ2-3; perhaps TRBD2 as D (6 bases). This CDR3 contains 13 residues. Germline V gene data show CDR1 as DFQATT and CDR2 as SNEGSKA (reference sequence). The CDR3 DNA is TGCAGTGCCTCACGGCGGGGTACAGATACGCGGTATTTT. It specifies CSASRRGTDTRYF.

This clonotype was observed at least ten times. V is TRBV6-5 and J is TRBJ2-5; D unclear. Looked up from germline, CDR1 is MNHEY and CDR2 is SVGAGI. This CDR3 spans 14 amino acids. Trimming took off 0 bases at V and 2 bases at J, with 7 bases between the two ends. The CDR3, as DNA: TGTGCCAGCAGTTACTCGTACAGACAAGAGACCCAGTACTTC. Amino acids: CASSYSYRQETQYF.